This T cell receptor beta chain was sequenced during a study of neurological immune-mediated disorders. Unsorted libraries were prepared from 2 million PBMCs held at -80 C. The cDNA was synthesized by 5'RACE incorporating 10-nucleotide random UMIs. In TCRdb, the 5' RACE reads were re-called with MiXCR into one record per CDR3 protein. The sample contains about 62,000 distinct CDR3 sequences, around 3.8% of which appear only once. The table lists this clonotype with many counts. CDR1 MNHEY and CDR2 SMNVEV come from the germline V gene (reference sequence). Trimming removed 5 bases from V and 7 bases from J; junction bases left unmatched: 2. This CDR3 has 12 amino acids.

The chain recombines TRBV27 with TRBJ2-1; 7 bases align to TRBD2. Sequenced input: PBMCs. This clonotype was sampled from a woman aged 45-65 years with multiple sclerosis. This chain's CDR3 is CASSHSGNEQFF. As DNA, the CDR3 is TGTGCCAGCAGTCATAGCGGGAATGAGCAGTTCTTC.